This is a list of T cell receptor beta chains from one sample in a study of cytomegalovirus exposure and HLA in healthy donors. Sequencing was performed with immunoSEQ multiplex PCR; in TCRdb, only in-frame clones are kept and a portion is missing. The sample gives 180,000 or so clones, approximately 65% of which show up once; just under 3% is in the top ten. Sequencing input: PBMCs. These receptors were taken from a middle-aged man in good health and CMV-seronegative. The CDR3 runs from the conserved cysteine through the conserved F or W. The D gene is left open where the match is weak. Clone size appears in some rows only: once, few, many, or a class for an expanded clone.

d_gene	v_gene	j_gene	abundance	CDR3nt	CDR3aa
TRBD2	TRBV18	TRBJ2-2	-	TGTGCCAGCTCATCAGGACTAGCGGGGGCGAACACCGGGGAGCTGTTTTTT	CASSSGLAGANTGELFF
-	TRBV10-3	TRBJ1-4	few	TGTGCCATCAGTGAGTCAAGGGACAAGACTGCTATACTGTTTTTT	CAISESRDKTAILFF
-	TRBV5-4	TRBJ2-6	-	TGTGCCAGCAGCTTGGGGAGGGAGGCTGGGGCCAACGTCCTGACTTTC	CASSLGREAGANVLTF
TRBD1	TRBV9	TRBJ2-1	few	TGTGCCAGCAGCGATGGACAGGGGTCCTACAATGAGCAGTTCTTC	CASSDGQGSYNEQFF
-	TRBV30	TRBJ2-4	-	TGTGCCTGGGGAGAAGCCAAAAACATTCAGTACTTC	CAWGEAKNIQYF
TRBD1	TRBV29-1	TRBJ2-5	-	TGCAGCGCTCACCGGGACAGAAAAGAGACCCAGTACTTC	CSAHRDRKETQYF
-	TRBV6-1	TRBJ1-1	-	TGTGCCAGCAGCGCAAAGTCCGGGGGGGGGACTGAAGCTTTCTTT	CASSAKSGGGTEAFF
-	TRBV6-1	TRBJ2-1	-	TGTGCCAGCAGCCAGACTAGCAATGAGCAGTTCTTC	CASSQTSNEQFF
-	TRBV29-1	TRBJ2-3	-	TGCAGCGTGGAGGTTTGGCGGGCGGGAGATACGCAGTATTTT	CSVEVWRAGDTQYF
-	TRBV7-2	TRBJ2-1	-	TGTGCCAGCAGCTTAGGTCTTTACAATGAGCAGTTCTTC	CASSLGLYNEQFF
TRBD1	TRBV5-1	TRBJ2-7	-	TGCGCCAGCAGGGGGACAGGGGGCGGCGAGCAGTACTTC	CASRGTGGGEQYF
-	TRBV30	TRBJ2-4	-	TGTGCCTGGAGTTTGCAGGGAAACATTCAGTACTTC	CAWSLQGNIQYF
-	TRBV19	TRBJ1-2	-	TGTGCCAGTAGTATACGGGACTTCTATGGCTACACCTTC	CASSIRDFYGYTF
-	TRBV19	TRBJ2-1	-	TGTGCCAGTAAACCCCTAGCCGGAGGGTCGCTCAATGAGCAGTTCTTC	CASKPLAGGSLNEQFF
-	TRBV9	TRBJ1-4	few	TGTGCCAGCAGCCCTCGTGACCAGGGGAGTGAAAAACTGTTTTTT	CASSPRDQGSEKLFF
-	TRBV18	TRBJ2-5	-	TGTGCCAGCTCAAGGGGTCGGGTAGGGCAAGAGACCCAGTACTTC	CASSRGRVGQETQYF
TRBD1	TRBV5-1	TRBJ1-1	few	TGCGCCAGCAGCTTGGGGGACAGGGAGGGAACTGAAGCTTTCTTT	CASSLGDREGTEAFF
-	TRBV11-3	TRBJ2-7	-	TGTGCCAGCAGCTTAGACCTTAACTCCTACGAGCAGTACTTC	CASSLDLNSYEQYF
-	TRBV29-1	TRBJ2-5	-	TGCAGCGTAAGCGGTACCTTCCAAGAGACCCAGTACTTC	CSVSGTFQETQYF
TRBD2	TRBV6-5	TRBJ2-7	-	TGTGCCATCGACATGAAGAGGACTAGTCCGAACGAGCAGTACTTC	CAIDMKRTSPNEQYF
TRBD1	TRBV25-1	TRBJ2-5	once	TGTGCCAGCAGTGAATACTCTCAGGGGGCGAGAGAGACCCAGTACTTC	CASSEYSQGARETQYF
TRBD1	TRBV7-9	TRBJ2-5	-	TGTTCCAGCAGCCCCACCGACAGGGGCTGGCAAGAGACCCAGTACTTC	CSSSPTDRGWQETQYF
-	TRBV19	TRBJ2-3	-	TGTGCCAGTAGTCCTAGCACAGATACGCAGTATTTT	CASSPSTDTQYF
-	TRBV2	TRBJ2-7	-	TGTGCCAGCAGGCAGGCAGGGTACGAGCAGTACTTC	CASRQAGYEQYF
-	TRBV18	TRBJ2-3	-	TGTGCCAGCTCACCGATACAGGGTTTCACAGATACGCAGTATTTT	CASSPIQGFTDTQYF
TRBD2	TRBV6-4	TRBJ2-3	-	TGTGCCAGCAGTGACTCGGGGACTAGAACTGATACGCAGTATTTT	CASSDSGTRTDTQYF
-	TRBV25-1	TRBJ1-6	few	TGTGCCAGTCACGACAGTTCCTATAATTCACCCCTCCACTTT	CASHDSSYNSPLHF